This T cell receptor beta chain is drawn from a study of OX40 agonist ivuxolimab in advanced cancers. Sequencing was performed with immunoSEQ multiplex PCR; in TCRdb, only in-frame clones are kept and a portion is missing. Of 70,000 to 95,000 clones listed, under 90% are singletons. This specimen was CD4+ or CD8+ T cells sorted from blood, taken in a trial of the OX40 agonist ivuxolimab. The receptor comes from an adult with an advanced solid tumor such as melanoma, head and neck, liver or kidney cancer.

In DNA, the CDR3 is TGTGCCACCTACTGGGGACACAAATCAGGCTACACCTTC. Encoded protein: CATYWGHKSGYTF. The chain carries TRBV6-5 and TRBJ1-2; D might be TRBD1 (6 bases). Germline V CDR1 and CDR2: MNHEY, SVGAGI. The CDR3 is 13 residues long. V was clipped by 10 bases and J by 8 bases, with 20 bases between them.